The source of this T cell receptor beta chain is a study of T-cell memory formation after mild COVID-19. Per the germline V gene, CDR1 is MGHRA and CDR2 is YSYEKL. This CDR3 region has 15 residues. V shed 1 base and J shed 7 bases, with 16 bases lying between them. About this clonotype: Its antigen is unknown.

Overall study results and limits: Memory from before infection featured some responding clones, which suggests cross-reactive memory joined.

cDNA libraries for TCR alpha and TCR beta, carrying sample barcodes and UMIs, came from 5'RACE with constant-segment primers. TCRdb reprocessed the 5' RACE reads via MiXCR and lists one record per CDR3 protein. The table includes 150,000 to 200,000 distinct CDR3 sequences, 11% detected once. This receptor was obtained from a man younger than 35 who had mild COVID-19 (a few samples of this study predate the infection). Cell type and time point are not known. The chain links TRBV4-1 to TRBJ1-2; tentatively, D is TRBD1 (5 bases). Material: PBMCs or a T cell subset sorted from them (not recorded which). Here the CDR3 reads CASSQALQVPRGYTF. For the CDR3, the DNA is TGCGCCAGCAGCCAAGCGTTACAGGTCCCCCGTGGCTACACCTTC.